The 18 T cell receptor beta chains below come from one sample, sequenced in a study of blood T cell repertoires in COVID-19. This table comes from immunoSEQ multiplex PCR, and its TCRdb copy is limited to in-frame clones, with some not included. This table has approximately 140,000 clones, about nine tenths appearing once. Sequencing was carried out using peripheral blood. Receptor source: a woman aged 55-70 years with active or convalescent COVID-19.

This chain connects TRBV19 to TRBJ1-1; D ambiguous. The CDR3 loop spans 13 amino acids. V was cut by 6 bases and J by 5 bases, with 13 bases left in between. Germline CDR1 LNHDA, CDR2 SQIVND (reference sequence). CDR3 bases: TGTGCCAGTAGGTCGGGGAGAGATACTGAAGCTTTCTTT. Translation: CASRSGRDTEAFF.

The sample holds a few counts of this clone. This chain connects TRBV9 to TRBJ2-3; 9 positions match TRBD2. Germline CDR1 is SGDLS and CDR2 is YYNGEE. V gave up 0 bases and J gave up 2 bases; unmatched junction bases: 4. This CDR3 is built from 16 residues. This CDR3 reads CASSVDIAGDTDTQYF. In DNA, the CDR3 is TGTGCCAGCAGCGTAGATATAGCGGGGGACACAGATACGCAGTATTTT.

The rearrangement joins TRBV10-1 to TRBJ1-1, with a tentative D call TRBD1 (6 bases). V was pared by 3 bases and J by 4 bases, with 12 bases between. The germline CDR1 and CDR2 sequences are WNHNN and SYGVQD (reference sequence). This CDR3 has 14 residues. CDR3 in DNA: TGCGCCAGCAGTGAACAGGGCGCGGGCACTGAAGCTTTCTTT. Translated, it gives CASSEQGAGTEAFF.

This chain uses TRBV7-9 with TRBJ2-5; possibly TRBD1 for D (7 bases). V dropped 5 bases and J dropped 4 bases, with 17 bases sitting between them. Per germline, CDR1 SEHNR and CDR2 FQNEAQ (reference sequence). CDR3 length: 15 amino acids. The CDR3, as DNA: TGTGCCAGCAGCCGACAGGGAGCCGGGGGAGAGACCCAGTACTTC. Its translation: CASSRQGAGGETQYF.

This clone was seen a handful of times. The chain employs TRBV7-9 and TRBJ1-3; D is uncertain. V was pared by 3 bases and J by 1 base, with 10 bases between. The germline V gene encodes CDR1 SEHNR and CDR2 FQNEAQ (reference sequence). This CDR3 contains 15 residues. CDR3 sequence: CASSFEGRSGNTIYF. The CDR3 nucleotides read TGTGCCAGCAGCTTCGAGGGTCGATCTGGAAACACCATATATTTT.

This clone has only one observation. V gene TRBV7-2 combines with J gene TRBJ2-7; D possibly corresponds to TRBD1 (5 bases). There are 14 residues in the CDR3. Trimming took off 1 base at V and 4 bases at J, with 11 bases between the two ends. CDR1 is SGHTA and CDR2 is FQGNSA in the germline V gene. In nucleotides, the CDR3 is TGTGCCAGCAGCTTAGGTTTAAAGGGGTACGAGCAGTACTTC. Protein product: CASSLGLKGYEQYF. Variable domain in full (rest from reference TRBV7-2 and TRBJ2-7): GAGVSQSPSNKVTEKGKDVELRCDPISGHTALYWYRQSLGQGLEFLIYFQGNSAPDKSGLPSDRFSAERTGGSVSTLTIQRTQQEDSAVYLCASSLGLKGYEQYFGPGTRLTVT.

This clone was observed once. The genes are TRBV14 and TRBJ1-2; D uncertain. The ends were cut back, 0 bases at V and 0 bases at J, with 8 bases in the middle. The CDR3 totals 15 residues. CDR1 and CDR2 from the germline V gene are SGHDN and FVKESK. CDR3 protein: CASSQEWQSNYGYTF. CDR3 bases: TGTGCCAGCAGCCAAGAGTGGCAATCTAACTATGGCTACACCTTC.

The chain uses TRBV11-1 and TRBJ1-1; D not certain. The CDR3 runs 13 residues. V shed 6 bases and J shed 6 bases, with 14 bases lying between them. Germline V gene lookup returns CDR1 SGHAT and CDR2 FQDESV (reference sequence). In DNA, the CDR3 is TGTGCCAGCAGTTCGGACTTTTCCCCTGAAGCTTTCTTT. Protein product: CASSSDFSPEAFF.

This clone was counted only a few times. This chain links TRBV5-1 with TRBJ1-2; D is unclear. This CDR3 contains 11 residues. Trimming removed 7 bases from V and 0 bases from J, with 4 bases in between. In germline, CDR1 is SGHRS, CDR2 YFSETQ. The DNA for the CDR3 is TGCGCCAGCGCGGCTAACTATGGCTACACCTTC. Translating it yields CASAANYGYTF. The full variable domain, its missing parts supplied by reference TRBV5-1 and TRBJ1-2, is KAGVTQTPRYLIKTRGQQVTLSCSPISGHRSVSWYQQTPGQGLQFLFEYFSETQRNKGNFPGRFSGRQFSNSRSEMNVSTLELGDSALYLCASAANYGYTFGSGTRLTVV.

This clone occurred once. The V and J genes are TRBV28 and TRBJ1-4; possible D gene TRBD1, 5 bases. CDR3 length equals 15 residues. V gave up 6 bases and J gave up 4 bases, with 15 bases separating them. Germline CDR1 reads MDHEN; CDR2 reads SYDVKM. The CDR3 is CASRTGTFRNEKLFF. As DNA, the CDR3 is TGTGCCAGCAGAACCGGGACTTTTCGTAATGAAAAACTGTTTTTT.

This chain joins TRBV7-2 and TRBJ2-1, with 8 bases identical to TRBD2. Unmatched junction bases numbered 12, after V lost 5 bases and J lost 3 bases. This CDR3 has 17 amino acids. Germline V gives CDR1 SGHTA, CDR2 FQGNSA. CDR3 residues: CASSPQPGGLVYNEQFF. CDR3 coding DNA: TGTGCCAGCAGCCCCCAGCCGGGGGGGCTCGTCTACAATGAGCAGTTCTTC.

This chain connects TRBV25-1 to TRBJ2-1; 9 bases fit TRBD1. Losses at the gene ends were 8 bases for V and 15 bases for J; bases not matched to a gene: 17. Germline V lookup: CDR1 MGHDK, CDR2 SYGVNS. The CDR3 has 14 residues. CDR3 in DNA: TGTGCCAGCGTCCAACCGGGACAGGGTTGGCGGCCGTTCTTC. Its translation is CASVQPGQGWRPFF.

The chain is built from TRBV9 and TRBJ1-1; D is undetermined. CDR1 SGDLS and CDR2 YYNGEE come from the germline V gene. V was shortened by 2 bases and J by 2 bases, with 7 bases between the two germline ends. CDR3 size: 13 residues. CDR3 loop: CASSVLGNTEAFF. The CDR3 DNA follows: TGTGCCAGCAGCGTCCTCGGTAACACTGAAGCTTTCTTT.

This chain uses TRBV6-1 with TRBJ2-2; TRBD2 might be the D (5 bases). Deletions cut 1 base from V and 7 bases from J, with 13 bases between. The germline V gene has CDR1 MNHNS and CDR2 SASEGT. CDR3 size: 15 residues. Here the CDR3 DNA reads TGTGCCAGCAGTGAAGGTGTCCCGGGGTTCGGGGAGCTGTTTTTT. Translated: CASSEGVPGFGELFF.

Only a few counts were recorded for this clone. The gene calls are TRBV7-8 and TRBJ2-7, with D perhaps matching TRBD2 (6 bases). CDR1 and CDR2 from the germline V gene are SGHVS and FQNEAQ. V gave up 5 bases and J gave up 0 bases, with 14 bases separating them. The CDR3 totals 15 residues. CDR3 sequence (DNA): TGTGCCAGCAGCCCCGGGACTTTTAGCTCCTACGAGCAGTACTTC. It yields the protein CASSPGTFSSYEQYF. Complete variable domain (other parts from reference TRBV7-8 and TRBJ2-7): GAGVSQSPRYKVAKRGQDVALRCDPISGHVSLFWYQQALGQGPEFLTYFQNEAQLDKSGLPSDRFFAERPEGSVSTLKIQRTQQEDSAVYLCASSPGTFSSYEQYFGPGTRLTVT.

This CDR3 is CASRKQENTEAFF. The CDR3 DNA follows: TGTGCCAGTAGAAAACAGGAAAACACTGAAGCTTTCTTT. The rearrangement uses TRBV19 and TRBJ1-1; D may be TRBD1 (5 bases). V shed 6 bases and J shed 2 bases, with 10 bases lying between them. Germline values: CDR1 LNHDA, CDR2 SQIVND (reference sequence). The CDR3 spans 13 residues.

This clone showed up just once. The chain carries TRBV4-1 and TRBJ1-5; tentative D call: TRBD1 (6 bases). This CDR3 region has 17 residues. Germline V gene data show CDR1 as MGHRA and CDR2 as YSYEKL. Deletions cut 0 bases from V and 5 bases from J, with 17 bases between. Here the CDR3 DNA reads TGCGCCAGCAGCCAAGATTTCCCCGGGACACCTCATCAGCCCCAGCATTTT. This codes for CASSQDFPGTPHQPQHF.

The genes are TRBV21-1 and TRBJ2-7; TRBD1, the table's D call, was not compared with the DNA. TRBV21-1 is annotated as a pseudogene. The CDR3 runs to 12 residues. Here the CDR3 DNA reads TGTGCCAGCAGCCTTGACAGGGGGAAGCAGTACTTC. Amino acid sequence: CASSLDRGKQYF.